This TCR beta chain was sequenced for a study of OX40 agonist ivuxolimab in advanced cancers. Looking at the study overall: Partial responses were achieved by three patients, one with hepatocellular carcinoma and two with cutaneous melanoma.

There are 15 residues in the CDR3. Germline CDR1 and CDR2: MNHNY and SVGAGI (reference sequence). V lost 0 bases, J lost 5 bases, and 13 bases lay in between. This table comes from immunoSEQ multiplex PCR, and its TCRdb copy is limited to in-frame clones, with some not included. The sample lists about 20,000 clones, approximately 80% occurring once. Systemic immunosuppression or a history of autoimmune disease excluded patients. The V gene is TRBV6-6, the J gene TRBJ2-5; no clear D gene. The sequence was collected from an adult with an advanced solid tumor such as melanoma, head and neck, liver or kidney cancer. The sample in question was CD4+ or CD8+ T cells sorted from blood, obtained in a trial of the OX40 agonist ivuxolimab. CDR3 protein: CASSYSIEDSETQYF. CDR3 nucleotide sequence: TGTGCCAGCAGTTACTCGATAGAGGATTCGGAGACCCAGTACTTC.